Listed below are T cell receptor beta chains from one sample, sequenced in a study of shared clonotypes between healthy human individuals. The data were produced by immunoSEQ multiplex PCR, yet TCRdb's version contains in-frame clones alone and is incomplete. The sample lists more than 2 million clones; about 94% were seen once. The sequencing sample was made of naive CD8+ T cells sorted from blood. These receptors originate from a man aged 18 to 29 in good health. Both conserved end residues are part of each CDR3. D genes are given only for firm matches. Clone size appears in some rows only: once, few, many, or a class for an expanded clone.

size,J,length,D,V,DNA,CDR3
NA,TRBJ2-7,12,TRBD1,TRBV28,TGTGCCAGCAGCCTCGACAGGGGCGAGCAGTACTTC,CASSLDRGEQYF
NA,TRBJ1-1,15,NA,TRBV27,TGTGCCAGCAGCTTAACCAGTTCGGGGAACACTGAAGCTTTCTTT,CASSLTSSGNTEAFF
few,TRBJ1-6,12,TRBD1,TRBV5-6,TGTGCCGCGGGGACAGGGGGTTCACCCCTCCACTTT,CAAGTGGSPLHF
NA,TRBJ1-1,13,NA,TRBV5-8,TGTGCCAGCAGCTTGGGCATTTTAGTTGAAGCTTTCTTT,CASSLGILVEAFF
NA,TRBJ2-7,14,TRBD1,TRBV9,TGTGCCAGCAGCGTAGGACAGGGAAGCGACGAGCAGTACTTC,CASSVGQGSDEQYF
once,TRBJ2-5,17,TRBD2,TRBV6-1,TGTGCCAGCAGTGAGCAACTAGCGGAGGAGACCAAAGAGACCCAGTACTTC,CASSEQLAEETKETQYF
NA,TRBJ2-7,16,NA,TRBV27,TGTGCCAGCAGTTTATACGCACCCGGCAGCTCCTACGAGCAGTACTTC,CASSLYAPGSSYEQYF
NA,TRBJ2-1,12,NA,TRBV2,TGTGCCAGCAGTGATGTAGGGGTTGAGCAGTTCTTC,CASSDVGVEQFF
NA,TRBJ1-2,14,NA,TRBV7-2,TGTGCCAGCAGCTCAGTACTCTTGTCGGGCGGCTACACCTTC,CASSSVLLSGGYTF
NA,TRBJ2-3,15,TRBD2,TRBV6-6,TGTGCCAGCAGTTCCGTCCGACTAGCCACAGATACGCAGTATTTT,CASSSVRLATDTQYF
NA,TRBJ2-7,12,NA,TRBV10-2,TGCGCCAGCAGTGAGGCCGGCTACGAGCAGTACTTC,CASSEAGYEQYF
NA,TRBJ2-7,10,NA,TRBV27,TGTGCCAGCAGTGGGGTGGGGCAGTACTTC,CASSGVGQYF
NA,TRBJ2-7,17,TRBD1,TRBV4-1,TGCGCCAGCAGCCAAGATTTCTTGGGACAGGGTATGATCGAGCAATACTTC,CASSQDFLGQGMIEQYF
NA,TRBJ2-7,13,NA,TRBV7-7,TGTGCTAGCAGCACGGGCGGAGGCTACGAGCAGTACTTC,CASSTGGGYEQYF
NA,TRBJ2-3,18,TRBD2,TRBV4-1,TGCGCCAGCAGCTTTCAGGGGCTGAGCGGGGGGGCTGCCGATACGCAGTATTTT,CASSFQGLSGGAADTQYF
once,TRBJ1-2,15,NA,TRBV28,TGTGCCAGCAGTTCCGAGACAGGCGCCGGGTATGGCTACACCTTC,CASSSETGAGYGYTF
once,TRBJ2-1,15,NA,TRBV29-1,TGCAGCGTTGACTTCGCGAGCGCCACCTACAATGAGCAGTTCTTC,CSVDFASATYNEQFF
NA,TRBJ1-1,13,NA,TRBV6-6,TGTGCCAGCAGTCCGGACAGAGACACTGAAGCTTTCTTT,CASSPDRDTEAFF
NA,TRBJ2-7,11,NA,TRBV6-5,TGTGCCAGCAGCTATAATGGGGAGCAGTACTTC,CASSYNGEQYF
NA,TRBJ2-2,12,NA,TRBV10-2,TGCGCCAGCAACATGGGAACCGGGGAGCTGTTTTTT,CASNMGTGELFF
NA,TRBJ1-6,16,TRBD1,TRBV11-2,TGTGCCAGCAGCCCACGCGGACAGGCCTATAATTCACCCCTCCACTTT,CASSPRGQAYNSPLHF
once,TRBJ2-1,16,NA,TRBV27,TGTGCCAGCAGTTTAGGAGGTACCTTAGTGGGGAATGAGCAGTTCTTC,CASSLGGTLVGNEQFF
NA,TRBJ1-5,17,TRBD1,TRBV28,TGTGCCAGCAGTTCTTATCCCCCGGGACAGAGGAATCAGCCCCAGCATTTT,CASSSYPPGQRNQPQHF
NA,TRBJ2-7,14,TRBD1,TRBV2,TGTGCCAGCAGTGGGGACAGTCCACCCTACGAGCAGTACTTC,CASSGDSPPYEQYF
NA,TRBJ1-5,14,TRBD1,TRBV19,TGTGCCAGTAGCGGGACAGGGGAAGGACAGCCCCAGCATTTT,CASSGTGEGQPQHF
NA,TRBJ1-6,17,TRBD1,TRBV5-6,TGTGCCAGCAGCTTGGTCGGGACAGAGATTAATAATTCACCCCTCCACTTT,CASSLVGTEINNSPLHF
NA,TRBJ2-1,15,NA,TRBV7-9,TGTGCCAGCACCTTTTATAAGGGGCCCGGCGATGAGCAGTTCTTC,CASTFYKGPGDEQFF